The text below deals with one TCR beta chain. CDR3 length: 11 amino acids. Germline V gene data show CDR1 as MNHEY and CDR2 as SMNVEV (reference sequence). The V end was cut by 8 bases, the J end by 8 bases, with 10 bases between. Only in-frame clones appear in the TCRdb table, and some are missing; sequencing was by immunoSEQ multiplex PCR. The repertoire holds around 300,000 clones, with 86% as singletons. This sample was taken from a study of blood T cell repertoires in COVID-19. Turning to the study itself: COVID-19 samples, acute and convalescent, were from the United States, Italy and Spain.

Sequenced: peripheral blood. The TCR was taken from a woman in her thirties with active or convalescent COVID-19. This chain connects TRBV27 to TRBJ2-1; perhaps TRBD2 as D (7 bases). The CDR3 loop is CASGGAHEQFF. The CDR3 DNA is TGTGCCAGCGGGGGGGCCCATGAGCAGTTCTTC.